A selection of T cell receptor beta chains follows, all from one sample in a study of blood T cell repertoires in COVID-19. Assay: immunoSEQ multiplex PCR; the TCRdb copy retains only in-frame clones and omits some. Found here are approximately 170,000 clones, about 84% of them singletons; the top ten hold roughly 12%. Material: PBMCs or T cells enriched from blood (not recorded which). The receptors originated from a man between 50 and 59 years old who had recovered from COVID-19. Each CDR3 is given with its conserved first and last residue. The D gene is left open where the match is weak. Size tells how often a clone was seen (once, few, many) or the class of an expanded clone, and some rows leave it out.

TRBJ1-1	TRBD1	TRBV7-2	NA	CASSPQGADITEAFF	TGTGCCAGCAGCCCCCAGGGGGCGGATATAACTGAAGCTTTCTTT
TRBJ1-1	NA	TRBV5-1	NA	CASSLDRMVAEAFF	TGCGCCAGCAGCTTGGACAGGATGGTTGCTGAAGCTTTCTTT
TRBJ1-4	NA	TRBV5-1	NA	CASSAQGGTNEKLFF	TGCGCCAGCAGCGCTCAGGGCGGAACTAATGAAAAACTGTTTTTT
TRBJ1-3	NA	TRBV24-1	NA	CATSELGNTIYF	TGTGCCACCAGTGAGCTAGGAAACACCATATATTTT
TRBJ1-2	TRBD1	TRBV28	NA	CASSLPDRGPDFGYTF	TGTGCCAGCAGTTTACCTGACAGGGGGCCCGACTTTGGCTACACCTTC
TRBJ2-1	NA	TRBV7-9	NA	CASSLDLSLNEQFF	TGTGCCAGCAGCTTAGATCTGAGTTTAAATGAGCAGTTCTTC
TRBJ2-4	TRBD1	TRBV25-1	NA	CASQGAHPVGNIQYF	TGTGCCAGCCAGGGGGCGCACCCGGTTGGGAACATTCAGTACTTC
TRBJ1-6	TRBD1	TRBV7-6	NA	CASSLGNRGFVAGRSPLHF	TGTGCCAGCAGCTTAGGTAACAGGGGATTTGTTGCTGGCCGGTCACCCCTCCACTTT
TRBJ1-6	NA	TRBV7-2	NA	CASSPSGADLNSPLHF	TGTGCCAGCAGCCCTAGTGGAGCGGACCTTAATTCACCCCTCCACTTT
TRBJ1-5	TRBD1	TRBV4-1	NA	CASSQDRTGGLQPQHF	TGCGCCAGCAGCCAAGATCGGACAGGTGGCTTACAACCCCAGCATTTT
TRBJ1-2	TRBD1	TRBV11-2	NA	CASSASPGQGRYGYTF	TGTGCCAGCAGCGCCTCTCCGGGACAGGGTCGTTATGGCTACACCTTC
TRBJ1-5	NA	TRBV19	many	CASAGHNNQPQHF	TGTGCCAGTGCCGGACACAACAATCAGCCCCAGCATTTT
TRBJ1-1	TRBD1	TRBV11-3	few	CASSLTGGSGTEAFF	TGTGCCAGCAGCTTGACAGGGGGTAGCGGCACTGAAGCTTTCTTT
TRBJ1-2	NA	TRBV29-1	once	CSVEDPGLAYGYTF	TGCAGCGTTGAAGATCCGGGTTTAGCCTATGGCTACACCTTC
TRBJ2-1	NA	TRBV4-1	NA	CASSQPEEVEQFF	TGCGCCAGCAGCCAACCAGAGGAGGTTGAGCAGTTCTTC
TRBJ1-2	NA	TRBV28	NA	CASRQPYYGYTF	TGTGCCAGCAGACAGCCTTACTATGGCTACACCTTC
TRBJ1-1	NA	TRBV5-4	NA	CASRAASGAQNTEAFF	TGTGCCAGCAGGGCGGCGTCTGGGGCGCAGAACACTGAAGCTTTCTTT
TRBJ2-1	NA	TRBV24-1	NA	CATSDLQVDNEQFF	TGTGCCACCAGTGATTTGCAGGTTGACAATGAGCAGTTCTTC
TRBJ1-5	TRBD1	TRBV28	NA	CASSPTWDRPNQPQHF	TGTGCCAGCAGTCCCACTTGGGACAGACCAAATCAGCCCCAGCATTTT
TRBJ2-2	NA	TRBV4-2	NA	CASSPGRLSSANTGELFF	TGTGCCAGCAGCCCGGGGAGGCTAAGCAGCGCGAACACCGGGGAGCTGTTTTTT
TRBJ1-4	TRBD1	TRBV9	NA	CASSVTGGLLPNEKLFF	TGTGCCAGCAGCGTGACAGGGGGCCTCTTACCGAATGAAAAACTGTTTTTT
TRBJ2-7	NA	TRBV5-4	few	CASSLYAQVHEQYF	TGTGCCAGCAGCTTGTACGCGCAGGTCCACGAGCAGTACTTC
TRBJ1-2	TRBD1	TRBV10-3	NA	CAISEETGGNYGYTF	TGTGCCATCAGTGAGGAGACAGGGGGAAACTATGGCTACACCTTC
TRBJ1-1	NA	TRBV27	NA	CASSYGGSTEAFF	TGTGCCAGCAGTTATGGGGGGTCCACTGAAGCTTTCTTT
TRBJ2-1	NA	TRBV7-9	NA	CASSSKELLLSSYNEQFF	TGTGCCAGCAGCTCAAAGGAGCTCCTACTGAGCTCCTACAATGAGCAGTTCTTC
TRBJ2-2	NA	TRBV30	few	CAWSVAFRELFF	TGTGCCTGGAGTGTAGCCTTTAGGGAGCTGTTTTTT
TRBJ1-5	TRBD1	TRBV30	once	CAWSGGTGSQPQHF	TGTGCCTGGAGTGGGGGGACAGGTTCGCAGCCCCAGCATTTT
TRBJ2-5	TRBD2	TRBV7-3	NA	CASSRTSGGQETQYF	TGTGCCAGCAGTCGGACTAGCGGGGGCCAGGAGACCCAGTACTTC
TRBJ1-2	TRBD1	TRBV30	NA	CAWGTGSGGGYTF	TGTGCCTGGGGGACAGGGTCCGGAGGGGGCTACACCTTC
TRBJ1-1	TRBD1	TRBV5-5	NA	CASSIQGVLGWTEAFF	TGTGCCAGCAGCATACAGGGGGTCTTGGGTTGGACTGAAGCTTTCTTT
TRBJ1-6	TRBD1	TRBV10-1	NA	CASRRGQGKNSPLHF	TGCGCCAGCAGGAGGGGACAGGGGAAGAATTCACCCCTCCACTTT
TRBJ1-3	NA	TRBV3-1/TRBV3-2	NA	CASSQGHGNTIYF	TGTGCCAGCAGCCAAGGGCATGGAAACACCATATATTTT
TRBJ1-6	NA	TRBV9	NA	CASSVVSENSPLHF	TGTGCCAGCAGCGTAGTTTCAGAAAATTCACCCCTCCACTTT
TRBJ2-5	TRBD2	TRBV9	NA	CASSVDPPPPSGPPETQYF	TGTGCCAGCAGCGTAGACCCCCCTCCGCCTAGCGGCCCGCCGGAGACCCAGTACTTC
TRBJ2-7	NA	TRBV10-3	once	CAISELGAGNEQYF	TGTGCCATCAGTGAGTTGGGCGCCGGGAACGAGCAGTACTTC
TRBJ2-5	TRBD2	TRBV5-1	NA	CASSLAGGKETQYF	TGCGCCAGCAGCTTGGCGGGGGGGAAGGAGACCCAGTACTTC
TRBJ2-7	TRBD2	TRBV9	NA	CASSVAGGGFYEQYF	TGTGCCAGCAGCGTAGCGGGCGGGGGATTCTACGAGCAGTACTTC
TRBJ2-2	NA	TRBV4-1	few	CASSQEGVRGDTGELFF	TGCGCCAGCAGCCAAGAGGGGGTCAGGGGAGACACCGGGGAGCTGTTTTTT
TRBJ2-2	NA	TRBV4-1	NA	CASSPRTAPNTGELFF	TGCGCCAGCAGCCCTAGGACAGCTCCAAACACCGGGGAGCTGTTTTTT
TRBJ2-4	TRBD1	TRBV27	NA	CASSPFGEGAVNIQYF	TGTGCCAGCAGTCCGTTCGGAGAGGGGGCAGTGAACATTCAGTACTTC
TRBJ1-1	TRBD1	TRBV4-1	NA	CASRGDRDAFF	TGCGCCAGCAGGGGGGACAGGGACGCTTTCTTT
TRBJ1-4	TRBD1	TRBV29-1	once	CSASTDRAAGEKLFF	TGCAGCGCCTCGACGGACAGGGCTGCTGGTGAAAAACTGTTTTTT
TRBJ1-1	NA	TRBV4-2	NA	CASSQEGTGPSEAFF	TGTGCCAGCAGCCAGGAGGGAACAGGCCCTAGTGAAGCTTTCTTT